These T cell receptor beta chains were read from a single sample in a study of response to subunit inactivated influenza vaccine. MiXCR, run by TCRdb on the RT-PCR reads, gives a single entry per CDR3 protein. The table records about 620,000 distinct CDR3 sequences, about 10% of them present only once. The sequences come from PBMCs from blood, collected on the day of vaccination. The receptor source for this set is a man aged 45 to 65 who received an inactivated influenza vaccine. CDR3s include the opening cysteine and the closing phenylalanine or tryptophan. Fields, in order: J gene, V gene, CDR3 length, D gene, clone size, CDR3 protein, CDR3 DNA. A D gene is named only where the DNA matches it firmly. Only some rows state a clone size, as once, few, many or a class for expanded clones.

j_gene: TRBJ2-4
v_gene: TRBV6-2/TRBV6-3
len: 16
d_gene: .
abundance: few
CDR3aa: CASSYEKGRAKNIQYF
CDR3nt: TGTGCCAGCAGTTACGAGAAGGGGCGAGCCAAAAACATTCAGTACTTC

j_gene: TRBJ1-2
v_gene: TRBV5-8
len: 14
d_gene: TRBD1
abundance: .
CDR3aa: CASSLGQQGYGYTF
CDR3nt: TGTGCCAGCAGCTTGGGACAACAGGGGTATGGCTACACCTTC

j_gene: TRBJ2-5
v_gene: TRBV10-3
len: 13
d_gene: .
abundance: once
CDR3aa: CAISERVRETQYF
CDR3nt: TGTGCCATCAGTGAGAGGGTGCGGGAGACCCAGTACTTC

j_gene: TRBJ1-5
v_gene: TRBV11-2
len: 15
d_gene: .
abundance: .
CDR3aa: CASSSGADSNQPQHF
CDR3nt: TGTGCCAGCAGCTCTGGAGCCGATAGCAATCAGCCCCAGCATTTT

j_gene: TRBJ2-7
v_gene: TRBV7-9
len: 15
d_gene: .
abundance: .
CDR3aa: CASSPMPRGPYEQYF
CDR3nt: TGTGCCAGCAGTCCCATGCCCAGGGGCCCCTACGAGCAGTACTTC

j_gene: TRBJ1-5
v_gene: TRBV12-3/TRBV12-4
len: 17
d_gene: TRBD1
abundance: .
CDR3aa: CASSLRGTGGSNQPQHF
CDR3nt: TGTGCCAGCAGTTTAAGGGGCACAGGGGGAAGCAATCAGCCCCAGCATTTT

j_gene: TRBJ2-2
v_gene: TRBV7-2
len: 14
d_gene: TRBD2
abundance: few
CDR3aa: CASSLGLWAGELFF
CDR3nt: TGTGCCAGCAGCCTGGGACTATGGGCCGGGGAGCTGTTTTTT

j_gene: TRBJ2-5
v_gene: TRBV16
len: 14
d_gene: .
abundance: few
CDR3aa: CASSQLEESVTQYF
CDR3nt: TGTGCCAGCAGCCAATTGGAGGAGTCGGTAACCCAGTACTTC

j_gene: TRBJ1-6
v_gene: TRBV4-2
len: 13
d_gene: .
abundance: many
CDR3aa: CASSQGPAAPLHF
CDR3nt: TGTGCCAGCAGCCAAGGACCCGCGGCACCCCTCCACTTT

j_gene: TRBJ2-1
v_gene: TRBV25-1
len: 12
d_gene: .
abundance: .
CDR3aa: CASSEFRGTRWF
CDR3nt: TGTGCCAGCAGTGAATTTAGGGGGACCCGTTGGTTC

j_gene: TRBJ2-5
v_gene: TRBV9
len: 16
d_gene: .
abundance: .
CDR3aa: CASSVDDMLTQETQYF
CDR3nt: TGTGCCAGCAGCGTCGACGACATGTTAACACAAGAGACCCAGTACTTC

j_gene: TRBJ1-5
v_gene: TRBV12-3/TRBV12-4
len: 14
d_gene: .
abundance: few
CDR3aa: CASSFSLTSEPQHF
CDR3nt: TGTGCCAGCAGTTTCAGTCTCACGAGCGAGCCCCAGCATTTT

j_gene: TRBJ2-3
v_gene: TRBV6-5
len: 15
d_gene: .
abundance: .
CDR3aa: CASSTSASEGGTQYF
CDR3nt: TGTGCCAGCAGTACTAGCGCGAGCGAAGGGGGAACGCAGTATTTT

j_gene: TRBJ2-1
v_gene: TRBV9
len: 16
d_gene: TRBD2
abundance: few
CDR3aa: CASSVEELAAHNEQFF
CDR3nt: TGTGCCAGCAGCGTAGAGGAACTAGCGGCACACAATGAGCAGTTCTTC

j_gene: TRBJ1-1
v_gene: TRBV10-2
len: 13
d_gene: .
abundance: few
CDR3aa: CASSEDGSTEAFF
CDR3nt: TGCGCCAGCAGTGAGGATGGGAGCACTGAAGCTTTCTTT

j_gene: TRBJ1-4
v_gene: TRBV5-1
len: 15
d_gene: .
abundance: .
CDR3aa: CASSRAQGLGEKLFF
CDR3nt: TGCGCCAGCAGCCGGGCGCAGGGGCTAGGTGAAAAACTGTTTTTT

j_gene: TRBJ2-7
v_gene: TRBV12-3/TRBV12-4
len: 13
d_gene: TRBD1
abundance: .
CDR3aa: CASRRTGYYEQYF
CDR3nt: TGTGCCAGCAGGAGGACAGGGTATTACGAGCAGTACTTC

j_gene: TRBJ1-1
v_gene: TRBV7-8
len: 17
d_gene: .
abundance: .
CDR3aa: CASSLAGGRAVNTEAFF
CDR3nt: TGTGCCAGCAGCTTAGCGGGAGGGAGGGCGGTGAACACTGAAGCTTTCTTT

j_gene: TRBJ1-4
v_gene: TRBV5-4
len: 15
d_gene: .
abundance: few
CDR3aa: CASSLRAGRNEKLFF
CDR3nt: TGTGCCAGCAGTTTAAGGGCGGGACGGAATGAAAAACTGTTTTTT

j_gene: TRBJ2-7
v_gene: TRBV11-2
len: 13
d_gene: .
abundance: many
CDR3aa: CASSLLMSYEQYF
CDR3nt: TGTGCCAGCAGCTTACTAATGTCCTACGAGCAGTACTTC

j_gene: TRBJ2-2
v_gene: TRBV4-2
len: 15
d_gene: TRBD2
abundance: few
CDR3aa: CASSQGTSLPGELFF
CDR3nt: TGTGCCAGCAGCCAAGGGACTAGCTTACCCGGGGAGCTGTTTTTT

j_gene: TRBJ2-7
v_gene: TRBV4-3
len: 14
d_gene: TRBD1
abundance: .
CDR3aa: CASSQDDRGYEQYF
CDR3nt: TGCGCCAGCAGCCAAGATGACAGGGGATACGAGCAGTACTTC

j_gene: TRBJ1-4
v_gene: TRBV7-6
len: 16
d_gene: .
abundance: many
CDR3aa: CASSPWQGLTNEKLFF
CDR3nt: TGTGCCAGCAGCCCCTGGCAGGGACTAACTAATGAAAAACTGTTTTTT

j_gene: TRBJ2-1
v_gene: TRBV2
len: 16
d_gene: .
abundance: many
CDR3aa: CASSVGSSRGINEQFF
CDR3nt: TGTGCCAGCAGTGTTGGGTCAAGTCGAGGGATTAATGAGCAGTTCTTC

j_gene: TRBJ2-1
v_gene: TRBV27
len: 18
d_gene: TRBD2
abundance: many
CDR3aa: CASSLSPSGRAPYNEQFF
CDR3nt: TGTGCCAGCAGTTTATCTCCTAGCGGGAGGGCCCCCTACAATGAGCAGTTCTTC

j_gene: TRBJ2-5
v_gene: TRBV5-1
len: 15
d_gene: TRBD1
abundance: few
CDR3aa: CASSSTGTGQETQYF
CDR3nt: TGCGCCAGCAGCTCGACCGGGACAGGTCAAGAGACCCAGTACTTC

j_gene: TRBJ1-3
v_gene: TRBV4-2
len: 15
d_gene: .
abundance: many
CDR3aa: CASSLDAALGSTIYF
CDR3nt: TGTGCCAGCAGCCTGGATGCCGCCTTGGGATCCACCATATATTTT

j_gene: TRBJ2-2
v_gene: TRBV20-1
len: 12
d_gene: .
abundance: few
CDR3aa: CSARSPTGELFF
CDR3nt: TGCAGTGCTAGAAGCCCCACCGGGGAGCTGTTTTTT

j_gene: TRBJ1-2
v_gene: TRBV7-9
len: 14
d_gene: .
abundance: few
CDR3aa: CASSLGQAIYGYTF
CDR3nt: TGTGCCAGCAGCTTAGGACAGGCCATCTATGGCTACACCTTC

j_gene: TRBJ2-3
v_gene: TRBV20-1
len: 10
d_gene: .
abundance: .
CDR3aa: CSAHSGMQYF
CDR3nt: TGCAGTGCCCACTCCGGTATGCAGTATTTT

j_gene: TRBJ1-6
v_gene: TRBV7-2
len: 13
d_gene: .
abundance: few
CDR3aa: CASRDTTGLPLHF
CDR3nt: TGTGCCAGCAGGGATACGACTGGGTTACCCCTCCACTTT

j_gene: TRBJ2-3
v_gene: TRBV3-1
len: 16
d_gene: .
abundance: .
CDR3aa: CASSQDHGATTDTQYF
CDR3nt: TGTGCCAGCAGCCAAGATCACGGGGCAACAACAGATACGCAGTATTTT

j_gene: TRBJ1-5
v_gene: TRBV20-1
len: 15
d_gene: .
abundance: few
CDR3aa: CSASNRRYSNQPQHF
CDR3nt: TGCAGTGCTAGCAACAGGAGGTATAGCAATCAGCCCCAGCATTTT

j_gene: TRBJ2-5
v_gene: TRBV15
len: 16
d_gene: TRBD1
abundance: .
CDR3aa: CATSRGGTGGLETQYF
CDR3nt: TGTGCCACCAGCAGAGGAGGGACAGGGGGATTGGAGACCCAGTACTTC

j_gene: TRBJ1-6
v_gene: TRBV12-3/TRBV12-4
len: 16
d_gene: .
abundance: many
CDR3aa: CASSPITGGRNSPLHF
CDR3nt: TGTGCCAGCAGTCCTATTACCGGGGGCCGTAATTCACCCCTCCACTTT

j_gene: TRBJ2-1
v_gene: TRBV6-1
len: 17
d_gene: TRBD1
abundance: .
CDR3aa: CASSESRPGGSYNEQFF
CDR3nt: TGTGCCAGCAGTGAATCTCGACCAGGGGGATCCTACAATGAGCAGTTCTTC

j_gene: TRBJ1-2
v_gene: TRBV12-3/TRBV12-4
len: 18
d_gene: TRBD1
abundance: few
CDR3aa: CASSSRTGGGLSNYGYTF
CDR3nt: TGTGCCAGCAGTTCACGGACAGGGGGCGGCCTGTCTAACTATGGCTACACCTTC

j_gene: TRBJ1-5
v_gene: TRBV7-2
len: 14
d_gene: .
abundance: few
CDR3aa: CASSWGHHNQPQHF
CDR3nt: TGTGCCAGCAGCTGGGGACACCATAATCAGCCCCAGCATTTT

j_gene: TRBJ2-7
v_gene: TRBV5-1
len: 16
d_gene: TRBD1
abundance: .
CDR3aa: CASSSGQGLVRYEQYF
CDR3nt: TGCGCCAGCAGCTCGGGACAGGGGCTCGTTAGGTACGAGCAGTACTTC

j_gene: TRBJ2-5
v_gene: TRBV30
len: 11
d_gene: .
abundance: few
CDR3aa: CAWTRQETQYF
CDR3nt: TGTGCCTGGACCCGGCAAGAGACCCAGTACTTC

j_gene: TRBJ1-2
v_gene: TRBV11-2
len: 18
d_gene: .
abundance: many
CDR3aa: CASSDPRGGWEKAYGYTF
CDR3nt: TGTGCCAGCAGCGACCCACGCGGGGGGTGGGAGAAGGCCTATGGCTACACCTTC

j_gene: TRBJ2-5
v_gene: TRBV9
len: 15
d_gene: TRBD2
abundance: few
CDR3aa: CASSVVGGNGETQYF
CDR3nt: TGTGCCAGCAGCGTAGTGGGAGGGAACGGAGAGACCCAGTACTTC

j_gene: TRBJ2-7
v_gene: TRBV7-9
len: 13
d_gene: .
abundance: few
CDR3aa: CASSLGPKYEQYF
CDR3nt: TGTGCCAGCAGCTTAGGGCCTAAGTACGAGCAGTACTTC